A single sample is the source of the 30 T cell receptor beta chains below, sequenced in a study of CD8 T cells in ankylosing spondylitis. General study results and limits: Seemingly distinctive of ankylosing spondylitis blood was a TCR beta motif formed by eight highly homologous variants.

TCRdb re-called the 5' RACE reads through MiXCR, storing one row per CDR3 protein. The sample consists of about 800,000 distinct CDR3 sequences, roughly 12% of them appearing once. These receptors have no identified antigens. Sequences were obtained from blood, either unsorted or a sorted T cell fraction (not recorded which). Source of these receptors: a male donor with ankylosing spondylitis.

The rearrangement uses TRBV7-2 and TRBJ2-2, with 12 bases aligning to TRBD1. This CDR3 spans 16 amino acids. Trimming cost V 0 bases and J 8 bases; bases outside gene matches: 4. Germline CDR1 reads SGHTA; CDR2 reads FQGNSA. CDR3 protein: CASSLAPGQGAGELFF. The CDR3 region has the DNA TGTGCCAGCAGCTTAGCCCCGGGACAGGGGGCAGGGGAGCTGTTTTTT.

Many counts were recorded for this clonotype. The J gene is TRBJ2-1, the V gene TRBV6-5; 9 nucleotides match TRBD1. Germline values: CDR1 MNHEY, CDR2 SVGAGI. This CDR3 has 14 residues. V lost 4 bases and J lost 7; bases outside the gene matches: 5. The CDR3 region has the DNA TGTGCCAGCAGTTCAGGGACAGGGTTGAATGAGCAGTTCTTC. This sequence encodes CASSSGTGLNEQFF.

This chain joins TRBV6-2 or TRBV6-3 and TRBJ2-3, with a weak D call TRBD2 (7 bases). V lost 8 bases and J lost 2, with 11 bases in between. Germline V gives CDR1 MNHEY, CDR2 SVGEGT. This CDR3 is 13 amino acids long. CDR3 sequence reads: CASVAGATDTQYF. The CDR3 coding sequence is TGTGCCAGCGTGGCGGGGGCCACAGATACGCAGTATTTT.

This clonotype was detected ten times or more. This chain connects TRBV5-1 to TRBJ2-1; TRBD2 matches 8 bases. The CDR3 is 16 amino acids. Trimming at V came to 1 base and at J to 3 bases, leaving 6 bases not matched to a gene. Germline values: CDR1 SGHRS, CDR2 YFSETQ. CDR3 sequence: CASSLSGLAGYNEQFF. CDR3 bases: TGCGCCAGCAGCTTGTCCGGGCTAGCGGGCTACAATGAGCAGTTCTTC.

This clonotype turned up a few times. The rearrangement joins TRBV7-9 to TRBJ2-5, with D tentatively TRBD1 (6 bases). The CDR3 length is 13 residues. V was cut by 2 bases and J by 8 bases, with 12 bases left in between. In germline, CDR1 is SEHNR, CDR2 FQNEAQ (reference sequence). The DNA for the CDR3 is TGTGCCAGCAGCTTAACGGACAGTCGAACCCAGTACTTC. Encoded protein: CASSLTDSRTQYF.

This clonotype showed up many times. The chain carries TRBV29-1 and TRBJ2-3, with TRBD1 matching 7 bases. The V gene's germline CDR1 is SQVTM and CDR2 ANQGSEA. This CDR3 has 12 residues. Trimming removed 6 bases from V and 4 bases from J; junction bases left unmatched: 4. This CDR3 is CSVDRVADTQYF. CDR3 bases: TGCAGCGTAGACAGGGTCGCAGATACGCAGTATTTT.

This clonotype was observed at least ten times. This chain links TRBV12-3 or TRBV12-4 with TRBJ1-2, with 7 bases that match TRBD1. This CDR3 comprises 15 residues. Trimming at V came to 3 bases and at J to 4 bases, leaving 8 bases not matched to a gene. CDR3 loop: CASSFGRGGVYGYTF. DNA for the CDR3: TGTGCCAGCAGTTTCGGTCGAGGGGGCGTCTATGGCTACACCTTC.

The chain has TRBV5-1 and TRBJ2-3; TRBD2 agrees at 10 bases. This CDR3 has 18 amino acids. Germline V gene data show CDR1 as SGHRS and CDR2 as YFSETQ. V dropped 4 bases and J dropped 3; count of bases not matched to a gene: 14. The CDR3 nucleotides read TGCGCCAGCAGCAAAGCAACCTCTAGCGGGGGAAGGACAGATACGCAGTATTTT. It translates to CASSKATSSGGRTDTQYF.

The table lists this clonotype with a few counts. The genes are TRBV20-1 and TRBJ2-5; possible D gene TRBD1, 5 bases. In germline, CDR1 is DFQATT, CDR2 SNEGSKA (reference sequence). V lost 0 bases to trimming and J lost 5 bases, with 10 bases between them. The CDR3 runs 13 residues. CDR3 residues: CSARDAGLETQYF. In nucleotides, the CDR3 is TGCAGTGCTAGAGATGCAGGGTTGGAGACCCAGTACTTC.

This clonotype occurred many times. V is TRBV7-2 and J is TRBJ2-1, with D uncertain. The CDR3 contains 12 residues. V shed 5 bases and J shed 12 bases, with 14 bases lying between them. The germline CDR1 and CDR2 sequences are SGHTA and FQGNSA. The CDR3 spells CASSPNGYGQFF. The DNA of the CDR3 is TGTGCCAGCAGCCCCAACGGTTATGGGCAGTTCTTC.

The genes are TRBV7-2 and TRBJ2-1, with D unresolved. Germline loops: CDR1 SGHTA, CDR2 FQGNSA. CDR3 length: 14 residues. Trimming removed 4 bases from V and 10 bases from J, with 17 bases in between. CDR3: CASSSRALRREQFF. The CDR3 DNA follows: TGTGCCAGCAGCTCCCGGGCCCTAAGGCGGGAGCAGTTCTTC. Looking up the rest from reference TRBV7-2 and TRBJ2-1 gives the full variable domain: GAGVSQSPSNKVTEKGKDVELRCDPISGHTALYWYRQSLGQGLEFLIYFQGNSAPDKSGLPSDRFSAERTGGSVSTLTIQRTQQEDSAVYLCASSSRALRREQFFGPGTRLTVL.

This clonotype appeared a few times. The rearrangement joins TRBV15 to TRBJ2-7, with D unclear. CDR3 size: 15 residues. Trimming left V 0 bases short and J 2 bases short, with 11 bases between. The germline V gene encodes CDR1 LNHNV and CDR2 YYDKDF (reference sequence). CDR3 DNA sequence: TGTGCCACCAGCAGAGACCAGACACCTCCCTACGAGCAGTACTTC. This sequence encodes CATSRDQTPPYEQYF.

The rearrangement links TRBV5-6 to TRBJ1-6, with D possibly being TRBD1 (6 bases). This CDR3 contains 19 residues. V lost 0 bases, J lost 0 bases, and 16 bases lay in between. CDR1 is SGHDT and CDR2 is YYEEEE in the germline V gene. CDR3 bases: TGTGCCAGCAGCTTGGTTAGGGGGGCCAGGAGCTCCTATAATTCACCCCTCCACTTT. This codes for CASSLVRGARSSYNSPLHF. Filled out from reference TRBV5-6 and TRBJ1-6, the complete variable domain reads DAGVTQSPTHLIKTRGQQVTLRCSPKSGHDTVSWYQQALGQGPQFIFQYYEEEERQRGNFPDRFSGHQFPNYSSELNVNALLLGDSALYLCASSLVRGARSSYNSPLHFGNGTRLTVT.

This clonotype was picked up many times. The chain couples TRBV5-1 to TRBJ2-7; no clear D. V was trimmed by 4 bases and J by 0 bases, leaving 8 bases between them. CDR3 length: 13 residues. The V gene's germline CDR1 is SGHRS and CDR2 YFSETQ. The CDR3 region is CASSEQSSYEQYF. The CDR3 region has the DNA TGCGCCAGCAGCGAACAGAGCTCCTACGAGCAGTACTTC.

This clonotype showed up just a few times. The rearrangement uses TRBV11-2 and TRBJ2-7; the D gene is possibly TRBD2 (5 bases). The germline V and J ends were trimmed by 4 bases and 2 bases, with 18 bases remaining between them. CDR1 is SGHAT, CDR2 FQNNGV, per germline. The CDR3 totals 16 residues. This CDR3 is CASSSTNPRGAYEQYF. Here the CDR3 DNA reads TGTGCCAGCAGCTCGACAAATCCTCGGGGAGCCTACGAGCAGTACTTC. Filled out from reference TRBV11-2 and TRBJ2-7, the complete variable domain reads EAGVAQSPRYKIIEKRQSVAFWCNPISGHATLYWYQQILGQGPKLLIQFQNNGVVDDSQLPKDRFSAERLKGVDSTLKIQPAKLEDSAVYLCASSSTNPRGAYEQYFGPGTRLTVT.

This clonotype was picked up a small number of times. This chain joins TRBV20-1 and TRBJ2-3, with TRBD2 identical over 11 bases. The junction had 6 bases not matched to a gene; V was cut back by 5 bases and J by 2 bases. This CDR3 contains 15 residues. Germline CDR1 reads DFQATT; CDR2 reads SNEGSKA (reference sequence). CDR3 DNA sequence: TGCAGTGCTCTTGGGACTAGCGGAAACACAGATACGCAGTATTTT. Its protein is CSALGTSGNTDTQYF.

The chain uses TRBV18 and TRBJ1-2, with unresolved D. V gave up 0 bases and J gave up 3 bases, with 8 bases separating them. This CDR3 is built from 14 residues. Germline CDR1 and CDR2: KGHSH and LQKENI. The CDR3 bases are TGTGCCAGCTCACCACCAGGGATCGACTATGGCTACACCTTC. Translated: CASSPPGIDYGYTF.

V and J are TRBV18 and TRBJ2-3; D not resolved. Germline lookup yields CDR1 KGHSH and CDR2 LQKENI. Trimming shortened V by 2 bases and J by 3 bases, and 9 bases separated the two germline ends. CDR3 size: 14 residues. CDR3 DNA: TGTGCCAGCTCACCATCGACGGCTACAGATACGCAGTATTTT. Translation gives CASSPSTATDTQYF.

In this sample, this clonotype turned up a few times. The gene calls are TRBV7-2 and TRBJ2-5, with 7 bases aligning to TRBD1. The CDR3 runs 15 residues. Germline-derived CDR1 and CDR2 are SGHTA and FQGNSA. The trim removed 6 bases at V and 4 bases at J, leaving 11 bases unmatched. The CDR3 DNA sequence: TGTGCCAGCAGTAGGGACAGAGTTTCATCAGAGACCCAGTACTTC. Translation gives CASSRDRVSSETQYF.

This clonotype appeared a few times. In nucleotides, the CDR3 is TGTGCCAGCAGTGAAGCGGCAAGCTACGAGCAGTACTTC. This sequence encodes CASSEAASYEQYF. The V gene is TRBV6-1, the J gene TRBJ2-7; D remains ambiguous. V lost 0 bases and J 3 bases, leaving 6 bases between the germline ends. CDR3 length equals 13 residues. Germline CDR1 and CDR2: MNHNS and SASEGT.

This clonotype showed up just a few times. The chain joins TRBV20-1 to TRBJ2-4; no clear D gene. CDR1 and CDR2 from the germline V gene are DFQATT and SNEGSKA (reference sequence). This CDR3 has 11 residues. Trimming removed 2 bases at V and 10 bases at J, with 9 bases between. CDR3 nucleotide sequence: TGCAGTGCTAGACCCTCCCTAATTCAGTACTTC. Translation gives CSARPSLIQYF.

This clonotype was seen a handful of times. The chain recombines TRBV6-5 with TRBJ2-7; D is unclear. The V end was cut by 10 bases, the J end by 1 base, with 8 bases between. The CDR3 is made up of 11 amino acids. CDR1 and CDR2 (germline): MNHEY, SVGAGI. The CDR3 here is CATSVSYEQYF. In DNA form, the CDR3 reads TGTGCCACCTCCGTTTCCTACGAGCAGTACTTC.

The chain carries TRBV6-2 or TRBV6-3 and TRBJ2-3; TRBD2 is a possible D gene (5 bases). Germline lookup yields CDR1 MNHEY and CDR2 SVGEGT. The CDR3 has 13 residues. V lost 2 bases and J lost 10, with 13 bases in between. As DNA, the CDR3 is TGTGCCAGCAGTTACAGGGAGCCAAGTTCGCAGTATTTT. Protein product: CASSYREPSSQYF.

The chain combines TRBV6-5 with TRBJ2-7; D possibly corresponds to TRBD1 (7 bases). The CDR3 is 16 amino acids. V shed 0 bases and J shed 1 base, with 13 bases lying between them. Per germline, CDR1 MNHEY and CDR2 SVGAGI. DNA of the CDR3: TGTGCCAGCAGTTACTCGAGGGGGGACAGTTCCTACGAGCAGTACTTC. Its translation is CASSYSRGDSSYEQYF.

There are many counts of this clonotype. The genes are TRBV29-1 and TRBJ2-1; tentatively, D is TRBD1 (6 bases). CDR1 SQVTM and CDR2 ANQGSEA come from the germline V gene. The CDR3 covers 11 residues. V was clipped by 4 bases and J by 14 bases, with 15 bases between them. CDR3 loop: CSVARSAGEFF. CDR3 nucleotide sequence: TGCAGCGTTGCCAGATCAGCAGGGGAGTTCTTC.

This clonotype was counted only a few times. The V gene is TRBV11-2, the J gene TRBJ2-5; TRBD1 agrees at 11 bases. With V trimmed by 7 bases and J by 5 bases, 9 bases remained unmatched. Germline V gene sequence: CDR1 SGHAT, CDR2 FQNNGV. The CDR3 is made up of 15 amino acids. Here the CDR3 DNA reads TGTGCCAGCACTGTAACCGGGACAGGGGGGGAGACCCAGTACTTC. Its protein product is CASTVTGTGGETQYF.

For the CDR3, the DNA is TGCGCCAGCTGGGGACTAGCGGAGGGTATGGAGACCCAGTACTTC. This gives the protein CASWGLAEGMETQYF. The rearrangement uses TRBV10-2 and TRBJ2-5; the match to TRBD2 covers 11 bases. V trimming: 8 bases; J trimming: 5 bases; junction bases outside the gene matches: 10. CDR1 is WSHSY and CDR2 is SAAADI in the germline V gene. The CDR3 sequence is 15 residues long.

J is TRBJ2-7 and V is TRBV6-2 or TRBV6-3; D gene ambiguous. The V and J ends lost 2 bases and 2 bases respectively, with 7 bases between them. Germline CDR1 reads MNHEY; CDR2 reads SVGEGT. The CDR3 totals 13 residues. The CDR3 protein is CASSYAHPYEQYF. In nucleotides, the CDR3 is TGTGCCAGCAGTTACGCGCACCCCTACGAGCAGTACTTC.

The genes are TRBV9 and TRBJ1-1; TRBD1 might be the D (6 bases). V lost 2 bases, J lost 1 base, and 9 bases lay in between. The length of the CDR3 is 14 residues. The germline CDR1 and CDR2 sequences are SGDLS and YYNGEE. CDR3 amino acids: CASSVTGQNTEAFF. Written as DNA, the CDR3 is TGTGCCAGCAGCGTGACAGGTCAGAACACTGAAGCTTTCTTT.

The table lists this clonotype with many counts. The chain uses TRBV29-1 and TRBJ2-3, with TRBD1 matching 9 bases. The germline V gene has CDR1 SQVTM and CDR2 ANQGSEA. V was clipped by 8 bases and J by 2 bases; unmatched bases: 8. This CDR3 spans 14 amino acids. The CDR3 spells CSSTGQGFTDTQYF. Here the CDR3 DNA reads TGCAGCAGCACGGGACAGGGCTTCACAGATACGCAGTATTTT.